The clone carrying this T cell receptor (beta chain) was detected only a few times. Germline V gene data show CDR1 as KGHSH and CDR2 as LQKENI. The V and J ends lost 2 bases and 4 bases respectively, with 7 bases between them. The CDR3 is 13 amino acids. This entry is derived from a study of shared T cell receptors in the human thymus. Sequencing was performed with immunoSEQ multiplex PCR; in TCRdb, only in-frame clones are kept and a portion is missing. The profile covers about 660,000 clones, with around 87% appearing a single time and roughly 0.0086% taken by the ten largest. The data were also submitted as part of a second study, on human thymus T cells. As reported in that work: Donation came from healthy Finnish infants having corrective surgery for congenital heart defects. Thymic tissue was derived from resections collected during corrective heart surgery. Thymic and blood repertoires seemed to favor certain V and J genes. Unrelated individuals reportedly shared highly overlapping thymic TCR repertoires.

Sample: thymocytes. The V gene is TRBV18, the J gene TRBJ2-3; TRBD2 is a possible D gene (6 bases). The clonotype originates from a boy under two years old with a congenital heart defect. The CDR3 protein is CASSPGGADTQYF. For the CDR3, the DNA is TGTGCCAGCTCACCAGGAGGGGCAGATACGCAGTATTTT.